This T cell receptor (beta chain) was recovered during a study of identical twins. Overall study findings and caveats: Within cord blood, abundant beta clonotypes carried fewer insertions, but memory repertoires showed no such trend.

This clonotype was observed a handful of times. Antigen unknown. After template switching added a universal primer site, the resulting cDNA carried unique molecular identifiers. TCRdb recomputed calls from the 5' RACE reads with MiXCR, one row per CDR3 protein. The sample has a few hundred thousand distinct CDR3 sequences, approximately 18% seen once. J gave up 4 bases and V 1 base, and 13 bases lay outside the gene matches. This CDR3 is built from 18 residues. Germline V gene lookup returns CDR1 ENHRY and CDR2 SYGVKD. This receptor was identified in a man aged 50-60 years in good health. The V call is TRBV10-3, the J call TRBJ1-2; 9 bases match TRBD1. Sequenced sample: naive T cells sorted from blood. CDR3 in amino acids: CAISEFRTGDRYGYGYTF. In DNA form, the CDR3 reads TGTGCCATCAGTGAGTTTAGGACAGGGGACCGATATGGCTATGGCTACACCTTC.